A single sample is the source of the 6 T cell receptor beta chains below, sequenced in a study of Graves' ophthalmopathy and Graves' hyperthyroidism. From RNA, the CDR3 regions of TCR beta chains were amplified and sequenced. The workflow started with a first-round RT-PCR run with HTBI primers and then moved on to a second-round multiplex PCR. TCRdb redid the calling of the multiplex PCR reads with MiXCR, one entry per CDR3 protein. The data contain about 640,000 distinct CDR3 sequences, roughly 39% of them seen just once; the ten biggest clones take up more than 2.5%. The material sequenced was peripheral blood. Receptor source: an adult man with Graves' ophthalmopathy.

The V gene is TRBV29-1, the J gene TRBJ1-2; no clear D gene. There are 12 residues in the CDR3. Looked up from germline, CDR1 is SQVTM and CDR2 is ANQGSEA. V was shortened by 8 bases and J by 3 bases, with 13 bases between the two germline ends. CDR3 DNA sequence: TGCAGCTTGGACTCGGTCGACTATGGCTACACCTTC. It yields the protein CSLDSVDYGYTF.

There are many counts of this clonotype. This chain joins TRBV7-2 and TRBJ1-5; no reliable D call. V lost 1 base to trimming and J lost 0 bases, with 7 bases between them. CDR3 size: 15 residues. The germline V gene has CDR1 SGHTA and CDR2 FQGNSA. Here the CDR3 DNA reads TGTGCCAGCAGCTTAGAGCCATATAGCAATCAGCCCCAGCATTTT. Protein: CASSLEPYSNQPQHF.

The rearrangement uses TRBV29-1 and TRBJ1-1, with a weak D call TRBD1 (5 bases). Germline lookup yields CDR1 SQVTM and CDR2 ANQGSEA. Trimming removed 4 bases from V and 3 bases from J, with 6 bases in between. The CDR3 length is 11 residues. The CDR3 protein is CSVGGHTEAFF. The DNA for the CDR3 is TGCAGCGTTGGGGGACACACTGAAGCTTTCTTT. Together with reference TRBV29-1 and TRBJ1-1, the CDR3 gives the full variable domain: SAVISQKPSRDICQRGTSLTIQCQVDSQVTMMFWYRQQPGQSLTLIATANQGSEATYESGFVIDKFPISRPNLTFSTLTVSNMSPEDSSIYLCSVGGHTEAFFGQGTRLTVV.

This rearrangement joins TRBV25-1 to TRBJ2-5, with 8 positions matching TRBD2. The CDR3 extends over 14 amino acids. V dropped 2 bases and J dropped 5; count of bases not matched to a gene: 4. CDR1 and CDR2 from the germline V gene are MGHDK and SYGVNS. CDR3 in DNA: TGTGCCAGCAGTGAAAGCGGGAGCGGCGAGACCCAGTACTTC. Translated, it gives CASSESGSGETQYF.

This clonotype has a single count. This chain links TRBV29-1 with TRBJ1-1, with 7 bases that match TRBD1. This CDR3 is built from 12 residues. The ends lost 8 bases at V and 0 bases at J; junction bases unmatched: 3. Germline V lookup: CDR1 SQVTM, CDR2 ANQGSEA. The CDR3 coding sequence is TGCAGCCCGGACAGGATGAACACTGAAGCTTTCTTT. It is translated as CSPDRMNTEAFF.

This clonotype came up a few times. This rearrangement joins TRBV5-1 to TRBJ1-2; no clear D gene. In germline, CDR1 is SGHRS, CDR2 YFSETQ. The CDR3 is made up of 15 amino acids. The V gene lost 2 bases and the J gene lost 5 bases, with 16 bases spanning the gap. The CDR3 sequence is CASSFSGIASYGYTF. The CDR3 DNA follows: TGCGCCAGCAGCTTTTCCGGGATAGCGAGTTATGGCTACACCTTC. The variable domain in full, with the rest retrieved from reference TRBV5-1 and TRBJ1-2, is KAGVTQTPRYLIKTRGQQVTLSCSPISGHRSVSWYQQTPGQGLQFLFEYFSETQRNKGNFPGRFSGRQFSNSRSEMNVSTLELGDSALYLCASSFSGIASYGYTFGSGTRLTVV.